The next 28 T cell receptor beta chains were all read from a single sample in a study of human T cells and chemical hapten exposure. One entry per CDR3 protein, called by TCRdb with MiXCR from the RACE reads. The data show approximately 260,000 distinct CDR3 sequences, 7.5% to 8% seen once. The sample's time point: pre-sensitization, week 0. Sample treatment: therapeutic diphenylcyclopropenone sensitization with weekly scalp DPC. Sequencing was performed on whole blood, taken in connection with sensitization to the hapten diphenylcyclopropenone (DPC). These receptor sequences come from a man younger than 35 with alopecia areata. Some clones in this sample may be carry-over from other donors' samples.

This chain connects TRBV5-4 to TRBJ2-1; D remains ambiguous. Trimming took 0 bases from V and 7 from J, leaving 14 bases between them. This CDR3 contains 15 residues. In germline, CDR1 is SGHNT, CDR2 YYREEE (reference sequence). CDR3 nucleotide sequence: TGTGCCAGCAGCTTGGATCAGGCTATGCGTAATGAGCAGTTCTTC. Encoded protein: CASSLDQAMRNEQFF.

This clonotype has only a few counts. The CDR3 loop is CASRRTTSSSGNTIYF. For the CDR3, the DNA is TGTGCCAGCAGACGGACCACCTCCAGCTCTGGAAACACCATATATTTT. This chain joins TRBV12-3 or TRBV12-4 and TRBJ1-3, with D hard to call. This CDR3 has 16 residues. Trimming removed 6 bases at V and 0 bases at J, with 15 bases between.

The rearrangement uses TRBV7-9 and TRBJ2-1, with 8 bases fitting TRBD1. Germline lookup yields CDR1 SEHNR and CDR2 FQNEAQ (reference sequence). The CDR3 has 14 residues. After removal of 7 bases from V and 7 bases from J, the junction contained 9 bases not matched to a gene. The CDR3 nucleotides read TGTGCCAGCACCGGGACAGGAGGTATGAATGAGCAGTTCTTC. It is translated as CASTGTGGMNEQFF.

This clonotype was detected a few times. The genes are TRBV5-1 and TRBJ1-6; D is perhaps TRBD1 (5 bases). From germline, CDR1 is SGHRS and CDR2 YFSETQ. The V gene lost 4 bases and the J gene lost 5 bases, with 13 bases spanning the gap. The CDR3 runs to 15 residues. The DNA for the CDR3 is TGCGCCAGCAGCCTGACGGGGCAGAATAATTCACCCCTCCACTTT. This translates into CASSLTGQNNSPLHF.

This chain joins TRBV7-9 and TRBJ1-1; no definite D call. CDR3 length: 14 amino acids. From germline, CDR1 is SEHNR and CDR2 FQNEAQ (reference sequence). Trimming pared 6 bases from V and 1 base from J, leaving 12 bases between. As DNA, the CDR3 is TGTGCCAGCAGAGGATACTTAAGGAACACTGAAGCTTTCTTT. It specifies CASRGYLRNTEAFF.

The sample holds a few counts of this clonotype. The chain combines TRBV18 with TRBJ2-7; D remains unclear. The CDR3 consists of 13 residues. The germline V gene has CDR1 KGHSH and CDR2 LQKENI. V was shortened by 2 bases and J by 3 bases, with 8 bases between the two germline ends. The chain's CDR3 is CASSPEENYEQYV. DNA of the CDR3: TGTGCCAGCTCACCAGAGGAGAACTACGAGCAGTACGTC.

This clonotype was seen more than once but under ten times. CDR3 sequence (DNA): TGTGCCATCAGTGATTACGGGGAGCTGTTTTTT. Its protein is CAISDYGELFF. The rearrangement joins TRBV10-3 to TRBJ2-2; D call uncertain. The germline gives CDR1 ENHRY, CDR2 SYGVKD. The V and J ends lost 3 bases and 7 bases respectively, with 3 bases between them. The CDR3 consists of 11 residues.

This clonotype appeared many times. The V call is TRBV12-3 or TRBV12-4, the J call TRBJ1-5; D ambiguous. This CDR3 comprises 21 residues. The V gene lost 2 bases and the J gene lost 0 bases, with 26 bases spanning the gap. The chain's CDR3 is CASSLYSLRRPGVDSNQPQHF. CDR3 bases: TGTGCCAGCAGTTTATATTCACTGCGGCGGCCCGGGGTTGATAGCAATCAGCCCCAGCATTTT.

This rearrangement joins TRBV7-3 to TRBJ2-1; weak D call: TRBD2 (6 bases). The CDR3 covers 14 residues. Germline CDR1 is SGHTA and CDR2 is FQGTGA. V lost 7 bases and J lost 5, with 15 bases in between. CDR3 residues: CASTRGGADNEQFF. CDR3 nucleotide sequence: TGTGCCAGCACAAGGGGCGGGGCGGACAATGAGCAGTTCTTC.

V is TRBV18 and J is TRBJ1-3; D gene ambiguous. Germline values: CDR1 KGHSH, CDR2 LQKENI. Between the trimmed V and J ends, which lost 1 base and 0 bases, there was a span of 10 bases. CDR3 length: 16 amino acids. This chain's CDR3 is CASSPQPEFSGNTIYF. CDR3 DNA: TGTGCCAGCTCACCACAACCGGAGTTCTCTGGAAACACCATATATTTT.

This clonotype was seen ten or more times. The gene calls are TRBV28 and TRBJ2-7, with D possibly being TRBD1 (5 bases). Germline CDR1 and CDR2: MDHEN and SYDVKM. The CDR3 length is 12 residues. V lost 2 bases and J 3 bases, leaving 5 bases between the germline ends. This chain's CDR3 is CASSLRGYEQYF. The CDR3 DNA reads TGTGCCAGCAGTTTAAGGGGCTACGAGCAGTACTTC. The complete variable domain, with remaining parts taken from reference TRBV28 and TRBJ2-7, reads DVKVTQSSRYLVKRTGEKVFLECVQDMDHENMFWYRQDPGLGLRLIYFSYDVKMKEKGDIPEGYSVSREKKERFSLILESASTNQTSMYLCASSLRGYEQYFGPGTRLTVT.

This clonotype was seen ten or more times. J is TRBJ2-7 and V is TRBV20-1; D might be TRBD1 (5 bases). V was clipped by 3 bases and J by 2 bases, with 8 bases between them. CDR3 length equals 12 residues. CDR1 and CDR2 from the germline V gene are DFQATT and SNEGSKA (reference sequence). CDR3 region: CSARQGTYEQYF. The DNA for the CDR3 is TGCAGTGCTAGGCAGGGTACCTACGAGCAGTACTTC.

This clonotype was counted many times. The V gene is TRBV5-1, the J gene TRBJ2-1; D assignment may be TRBD1 or TRBD2 (5 bases each). Germline lookup yields CDR1 SGHRS and CDR2 YFSETQ. The V gene lost 0 bases and the J gene lost 0 bases, with 13 bases spanning the gap. This CDR3 is built from 17 residues. CDR3 region: CASSLGGGLSSYNEQFF. CDR3 bases: TGCGCCAGCAGCTTGGGGGGCGGGCTTAGCTCCTACAATGAGCAGTTCTTC. Full variable domain (outside the CDR3, taken from reference TRBV5-1 and TRBJ2-1): KAGVTQTPRYLIKTRGQQVTLSCSPISGHRSVSWYQQTPGQGLQFLFEYFSETQRNKGNFPGRFSGRQFSNSRSEMNVSTLELGDSALYLCASSLGGGLSSYNEQFFGPGTRLTVL.

The chain uses TRBV5-6 and TRBJ2-5; D gene ambiguous. Germline V gene sequence: CDR1 SGHDT, CDR2 YYEEEE. Trimming cost V 2 bases and J 1 base, with 12 bases left between them. The CDR3 consists of 15 residues. CDR3 residues: CASSFTTASQETQYF. CDR3 sequence (DNA): TGTGCCAGCAGCTTTACGACGGCCTCCCAAGAGACCCAGTACTTC.

This clonotype was counted only a few times. This sequence joins TRBV11-2 and TRBJ1-1; 9 bases fit TRBD1. From germline, CDR1 is SGHAT and CDR2 FQNNGV. V trimming: 6 bases; J trimming: 8 bases; junction bases outside the gene matches: 10. CDR3 size: 14 residues. CDR3 residues: CASRHQGDRAEAFF. CDR3 coding DNA: TGTGCCAGCAGGCACCAAGGGGACAGGGCAGAAGCTTTCTTT. Variable domain in full (rest from reference TRBV11-2 and TRBJ1-1): EAGVAQSPRYKIIEKRQSVAFWCNPISGHATLYWYQQILGQGPKLLIQFQNNGVVDDSQLPKDRFSAERLKGVDSTLKIQPAKLEDSAVYLCASRHQGDRAEAFFGQGTRLTVV.

The chain carries TRBV7-9 and TRBJ1-1; a weak D match, TRBD1 (6 bases). Germline V gene sequence: CDR1 SEHNR, CDR2 FQNEAQ (reference sequence). V gave up 0 bases and J gave up 3 bases, with 11 bases separating them. This CDR3 contains 15 residues. CDR3: CASSLAWSGDTEAFF. DNA for the CDR3: TGTGCCAGCAGCTTAGCCTGGTCAGGGGACACTGAAGCTTTCTTT.

This chain connects TRBV14 to TRBJ1-1; D unclear. Germline CDR1 SGHDN, CDR2 FVKESK. Trimming pared 0 bases from V and 4 bases from J, leaving 9 bases between. The CDR3 sequence is 14 residues long. The CDR3 reads CASSQDSFPTEAFF. CDR3 DNA sequence: TGTGCCAGCAGCCAAGACAGTTTTCCCACTGAAGCTTTCTTT.

This clonotype was seen only a few times. The V and J genes are TRBV14 and TRBJ1-6; D gene uncertain. V lost 0 bases, J lost 8 bases, and 5 bases lay in between. CDR1 is SGHDN, CDR2 FVKESK, per germline. This CDR3 is 13 amino acids long. The chain's CDR3 is CASSQDSDSPLHF. The CDR3 DNA is TGTGCCAGCAGCCAAGATTCCGATTCACCCCTCCACTTT.

The CDR3 DNA sequence: TGTGCCAGCAGCGTAGGGCCGCCGGGAAATTCACCCCTCCACTTT. It translates to CASSVGPPGNSPLHF. The genes are TRBV9 and TRBJ1-6; D gene uncertain. CDR1 SGDLS and CDR2 YYNGEE come from the germline V gene. The CDR3 spans 15 residues. Between the trimmed V and J ends, which lost 0 bases and 7 bases, there was a span of 11 bases.

The chain links TRBV29-1 to TRBJ1-3; D unresolved. CDR1 is SQVTM, CDR2 ANQGSEA, per germline. There are 13 residues in the CDR3. V shed 1 base and J shed 5 bases, with 9 bases lying between them. The CDR3: CSVEVTPRNTIYF. As DNA, the CDR3 is TGCAGCGTTGAAGTCACACCTAGAAACACCATATATTTT.

This clonotype turned up a few times. This chain links TRBV29-1 with TRBJ1-1; no firm D call. The germline V gene encodes CDR1 SQVTM and CDR2 ANQGSEA. The CDR3 totals 13 residues. Trimming left V 6 bases short and J 2 bases short, with 13 bases between. The CDR3 nucleotides read TGCAGCGTCCACCGAAAACTAAACACTGAAGCTTTCTTT. It yields the protein CSVHRKLNTEAFF.

The table lists this clonotype with many counts. The V call is TRBV29-1, the J call TRBJ1-1, with D hard to call. The CDR3 has 12 amino acids. The germline V and J ends were trimmed by 5 bases and 1 base, with 8 bases remaining between them. The germline V gene has CDR1 SQVTM and CDR2 ANQGSEA. CDR3 sequence reads: CSVIGPNTEAFF. DNA for the CDR3: TGCAGCGTTATCGGACCGAACACTGAAGCTTTCTTT. The entire variable domain, with the rest obtained from reference TRBV29-1 and TRBJ1-1, is as follows: SAVISQKPSRDICQRGTSLTIQCQVDSQVTMMFWYRQQPGQSLTLIATANQGSEATYESGFVIDKFPISRPNLTFSTLTVSNMSPEDSSIYLCSVIGPNTEAFFGQGTRLTVV.

This clonotype was seen more than once but under ten times. This rearrangement joins TRBV10-3 to TRBJ2-7; possibly TRBD1 for D (5 bases). In germline, CDR1 is ENHRY, CDR2 SYGVKD. Trimming removed 6 bases at V and 1 base at J, with 13 bases between. The length of the CDR3 is 14 residues. CDR3 sequence: CAIRAQGESYEQYF. In DNA, the CDR3 is TGTGCCATCAGAGCTCAGGGCGAATCCTACGAGCAGTACTTC.

This clonotype has only a few counts. The V gene is TRBV21-1, the J gene TRBJ2-7; the table calls TRBD1, which could not be checked here. TRBV21-1 is designated a pseudogene. The CDR3 is 13 amino acids. The DNA of the CDR3 is TGTGCCAGCTGCCACCCTGGGCCTTACGAGCAGTACTTC. As protein: CASCHPGPYEQYF.

This clonotype has only a few counts. CDR3 nucleotide sequence: TGTGCCAGCAGGTCGGGACAGGCCTACGAGCAGTACTTC. Its translation is CASRSGQAYEQYF. This rearrangement joins TRBV6-5 to TRBJ2-7; 8 bases fit TRBD1. The CDR3 covers 13 residues. The V gene end was trimmed by 6 bases and the J gene end by 2 bases; junction bases not matched to a gene: 3. Germline loops: CDR1 MNHEY, CDR2 SVGAGI.

In this sample, this clonotype turned up a few times. This sequence joins TRBV5-1 and TRBJ2-3, with no clear D. The V end was cut by 0 bases, the J end by 6 bases, with 11 bases between. CDR3 length: 14 amino acids. Germline V gives CDR1 SGHRS, CDR2 YFSETQ. The CDR3 nucleotides read TGCGCCAGCAGCTTGGAAGTCCACCCGGATACGCAGTATTTT. Amino acid sequence: CASSLEVHPDTQYF.

The chain carries TRBV5-6 and TRBJ1-1, with D perhaps matching TRBD1 (5 bases). Trimming left V 0 bases short and J 0 bases short, with 15 bases between. This CDR3 comprises 17 residues. Per the germline V gene, CDR1 is SGHDT and CDR2 is YYEEEE. The CDR3 nucleotides read TGTGCCAGCAGCTTGGTGGGCGACAGCGACATGAACACTGAAGCTTTCTTT. It specifies CASSLVGDSDMNTEAFF.

The chain employs TRBV2 and TRBJ1-1; 9 bases align to TRBD1. V shed 6 bases and J 11 bases; nucleotides not matched to a gene: 10. Germline CDR1 and CDR2: SNHLY and FYNNEI. The CDR3 spans 13 residues. CDR3 DNA: TGTGCCAGCAGCTGGGACAGGGCGACCGGCGCTTTCTTT. Residues: CASSWDRATGAFF.